What follows are 2 T cell receptor beta chains derived from one specimen sequenced in a study of tumor-infiltrating lymphocytes in primary liver carcinoma. Germline DNA was also extracted, while the blood RNA originated from unsorted whole blood. A constant-region primer primed TCR beta cDNA synthesis from about 530 ng of total RNA. Three rounds of nested multiplex PCR with slightly modified ARM-PCR produced TCR beta libraries. Rounds one and two of PCR, each of roughly 10 cycles, were primed with TRBV1-TRBV30 forward primers and a C-beta reverse primer. TCRdb re-called the multiplex PCR reads with MiXCR, one entry per CDR3 protein. The sample includes about 330,000 distinct CDR3 sequences, 65% seen only once; the top ten take roughly 6%. Sequencing input: peripheral blood. All receptors come from a man aged 40-50 years with primary liver carcinoma and hepatitis B virus infection.

Remarks on this clonotype: This could be a read error, since a much larger clone is one nucleotide away. The chain has TRBV6-1 and TRBJ2-5; D gene unclear. This CDR3 comprises 13 residues. Germline V CDR1 and CDR2: MNHNS, SASEGT. The CDR3 bases are TGTACCAGCAGTGATCAAAGGTGGGAGACCCAGTACTTC. It is translated as CTSSDQRWETQYF.

This rearrangement joins TRBV11-2 to TRBJ2-7; the D is unclear. CDR3 length: 12 residues. The V gene's germline CDR1 is SGHAT and CDR2 FQNNGV. V lost 10 bases, J lost 3 bases, and 13 bases lay in between. The CDR3 sequence: CANSAIGYEQYF. In nucleotides, the CDR3 is TGTGCCAACTCAGCCATCGGCTACGAGCAGTACTTC.